This is a list of T cell receptor beta chains from one sample in a study of blood T cell repertoires in COVID-19. This table comes from immunoSEQ multiplex PCR, and its TCRdb copy is limited to in-frame clones, with some not included. The sample lists roughly 87,000 clones, around 89% seen once, with about 0.51% in the top ten. Source material: peripheral blood. Receptor source: a man aged 55 to 69 with acute or convalescent COVID-19. Both conserved end residues are part of each CDR3. Fields, in order: J gene, D gene, V gene, clone size, CDR3 protein, CDR3 DNA. A D gene is named only where the DNA matches it firmly. Size tells how often a clone was seen (once, few, many) or the class of an expanded clone, and some rows leave it out.

j_call: TRBJ2-5; d_call: TRBD1; v_call: TRBV6-5; clone_size: .; cdr3_aa: CASSLGDRDETQYF; cdr3_nt: TGTGCCAGCAGTTTAGGGGACAGGGACGAGACCCAGTACTTC
j_call: TRBJ2-2; d_call: .; v_call: TRBV25-1; clone_size: .; cdr3_aa: CASSPVIPNTGELFF; cdr3_nt: TGTGCCAGCAGTCCCGTAATCCCGAACACCGGGGAGCTGTTTTTT
j_call: TRBJ1-5; d_call: TRBD1; v_call: TRBV18; clone_size: .; cdr3_aa: CASSPDYRGRVIGSNQPQHF; cdr3_nt: TGTGCCAGCTCACCAGACTACAGGGGTCGGGTAATAGGTAGCAATCAGCCCCAGCATTTT
j_call: TRBJ1-1; d_call: TRBD1; v_call: TRBV6-4; clone_size: .; cdr3_aa: CASSDPTGQGARGTEAFF; cdr3_nt: TGTGCCAGCAGTGACCCCACCGGACAGGGGGCGCGAGGTACTGAAGCTTTCTTT
j_call: TRBJ1-5; d_call: .; v_call: TRBV5-1; clone_size: .; cdr3_aa: CASSLDSYSNQPQHF; cdr3_nt: TGCGCCAGCAGCTTGGACAGCTATAGCAATCAGCCCCAGCATTTT
j_call: TRBJ2-5; d_call: .; v_call: TRBV24-1; clone_size: .; cdr3_aa: CATSGPSLTIETQYF; cdr3_nt: TGTGCCACCAGTGGCCCTAGCTTAACGATCGAGACCCAGTACTTC
j_call: TRBJ2-7; d_call: .; v_call: TRBV29-1; clone_size: .; cdr3_aa: CSVQSRDIHFEQYF; cdr3_nt: TGCAGCGTCCAATCCCGGGACATTCATTTTGAGCAGTACTTC
j_call: TRBJ1-6; d_call: .; v_call: TRBV5-1; clone_size: .; cdr3_aa: CASSMDRNNSPLHF; cdr3_nt: TGCGCCAGCAGTATGGACAGAAATAATTCACCCCTCCACTTT
j_call: TRBJ2-3; d_call: .; v_call: TRBV29-1; clone_size: .; cdr3_aa: CSVTTSPLGLSTDTQYF; cdr3_nt: TGCAGCGTAACGACTAGTCCTCTCGGTCTAAGCACAGATACGCAGTATTTT
j_call: TRBJ1-5; d_call: .; v_call: TRBV27; clone_size: .; cdr3_aa: CASSPGVWEPQHF; cdr3_nt: TGTGCCAGCAGTCCCGGGGTTTGGGAGCCCCAGCATTTT
j_call: TRBJ2-7; d_call: TRBD2; v_call: TRBV11-2; clone_size: .; cdr3_aa: CASSLVGLAGGPLEQYF; cdr3_nt: TGTGCCAGCAGCTTGGTGGGACTAGCGGGGGGGCCTCTTGAGCAGTACTTC
j_call: TRBJ2-2; d_call: .; v_call: TRBV6-5; clone_size: .; cdr3_aa: CASKGTHPTGELFF; cdr3_nt: TGTGCCAGCAAGGGGACTCATCCTACCGGGGAGCTGTTTTTT
j_call: TRBJ1-4; d_call: TRBD1; v_call: TRBV19; clone_size: .; cdr3_aa: CASSPVGQGRVHKLFF; cdr3_nt: TGTGCCAGTAGTCCCGTCGGACAGGGTAGGGTACATAAACTGTTTTTT
j_call: TRBJ1-6; d_call: .; v_call: TRBV5-1; clone_size: .; cdr3_aa: CASSLGLGSPLHF; cdr3_nt: TGCGCCAGCAGCTTGGGACTGGGTTCACCCCTCCACTTT
j_call: TRBJ1-5; d_call: .; v_call: TRBV5-6; clone_size: .; cdr3_aa: CASSLGNSRGNQPQHF; cdr3_nt: TGTGCCAGCAGCTTGGGAAATAGCAGGGGTAATCAGCCCCAGCATTTT
j_call: TRBJ1-2; d_call: .; v_call: TRBV27; clone_size: .; cdr3_aa: CASKPRGHGYTF; cdr3_nt: TGTGCCAGCAAGCCTAGGGGTCATGGCTACACCTTC
j_call: TRBJ1-5; d_call: TRBD1; v_call: TRBV5-4; clone_size: .; cdr3_aa: CASSQDRDQPQHF; cdr3_nt: TGTGCCAGCAGCCAGGACAGGGACCAGCCCCAGCATTTT
j_call: TRBJ1-1; d_call: .; v_call: TRBV21-1; clone_size: .; cdr3_aa: CASRTGAEAFF; cdr3_nt: TGTGCCAGCAGGACAGGGGCTGAAGCTTTCTTT
j_call: TRBJ1-5; d_call: TRBD1; v_call: TRBV9; clone_size: .; cdr3_aa: CASSETGLGNQPQHF; cdr3_nt: TGTGCCAGCAGCGAGACAGGGTTAGGCAATCAGCCCCAGCATTTT
j_call: TRBJ1-5; d_call: .; v_call: TRBV28; clone_size: .; cdr3_aa: CASRVFNQPQHF; cdr3_nt: TGTGCCAGCCGGGTTTTCAATCAGCCCCAGCATTTT
j_call: TRBJ1-3; d_call: TRBD1; v_call: TRBV5-1; clone_size: .; cdr3_aa: CASSWTGLGDSGNTIYF; cdr3_nt: TGCGCCAGCAGCTGGACAGGGCTCGGGGACTCTGGAAACACCATATATTTT
j_call: TRBJ1-2; d_call: .; v_call: TRBV5-1; clone_size: .; cdr3_aa: CASSLGSGRGYGYTF; cdr3_nt: TGCGCCAGCAGCCTGGGGAGTGGCAGGGGATATGGCTACACCTTC
j_call: TRBJ1-2; d_call: .; v_call: TRBV5-1; clone_size: .; cdr3_aa: CASSLRSQGSGYTF; cdr3_nt: TGCGCCAGCAGCTTGAGGAGTCAGGGCTCTGGCTACACCTTC
j_call: TRBJ2-2; d_call: .; v_call: TRBV11-3; clone_size: .; cdr3_aa: CASSLGTAGELFF; cdr3_nt: TGTGCCAGCAGCTTAGGTACGGCCGGGGAGCTGTTTTTT
j_call: TRBJ2-2; d_call: .; v_call: TRBV23-1; clone_size: .; cdr3_aa: CASSQQEVRPPGELFF; cdr3_nt: TGCGCCAGCAGTCAACAGGAAGTCCGACCGCCCGGGGAGCTGTTTTTT
j_call: TRBJ1-1; d_call: .; v_call: TRBV29-1; clone_size: once; cdr3_aa: CSVGEFTEAFF; cdr3_nt: TGCAGCGTTGGGGAGTTCACTGAAGCTTTCTTT
j_call: TRBJ2-7; d_call: .; v_call: TRBV11-1; clone_size: .; cdr3_aa: CASSLTVTYEQYF; cdr3_nt: TGTGCCAGCAGCTTAACAGTAACCTACGAGCAGTACTTC
j_call: TRBJ1-1; d_call: .; v_call: TRBV6-5; clone_size: once; cdr3_aa: CASRSGGNTEAFF; cdr3_nt: TGTGCCAGCAGATCGGGAGGGAACACTGAAGCTTTCTTT
j_call: TRBJ1-2; d_call: .; v_call: TRBV14; clone_size: .; cdr3_aa: CASSRTGNYGYTF; cdr3_nt: TGTGCCAGCAGCCGGACTGGGAACTATGGCTACACCTTC
j_call: TRBJ2-7; d_call: .; v_call: TRBV18; clone_size: .; cdr3_aa: CASSPLGPSSEQYF; cdr3_nt: TGTGCCAGCTCACCCCTGGGCCCCTCCTCCGAGCAGTACTTC
j_call: TRBJ1-3; d_call: TRBD1; v_call: TRBV5-1; clone_size: .; cdr3_aa: CASSLGQVGAGNTIYF; cdr3_nt: TGCGCCAGCAGCTTAGGACAGGTTGGTGCTGGAAACACCATATATTTT
j_call: TRBJ1-3; d_call: .; v_call: TRBV4-1; clone_size: .; cdr3_aa: CASSQDFDSFSGNTIYF; cdr3_nt: TGCGCCAGCAGCCAAGATTTCGACAGCTTCTCTGGAAACACCATATATTTT
j_call: TRBJ2-2; d_call: .; v_call: TRBV5-1; clone_size: .; cdr3_aa: CASSVRLGQHDTGELFF; cdr3_nt: TGCGCCAGCAGTGTGAGGTTGGGTCAACACGACACCGGGGAGCTGTTTTTT
j_call: TRBJ2-7; d_call: .; v_call: TRBV10-2; clone_size: .; cdr3_aa: CASSESGAKAEGQYF; cdr3_nt: TGCGCCAGCAGTGAGTCGGGTGCCAAAGCTGAGGGGCAGTACTTC
j_call: TRBJ2-1; d_call: TRBD2; v_call: TRBV11-3; clone_size: once; cdr3_aa: CASSPGGEGNEQFF; cdr3_nt: TGTGCCAGCAGCCCCGGCGGGGAGGGCAATGAGCAGTTCTTC
j_call: TRBJ2-3; d_call: TRBD1; v_call: TRBV5-4; clone_size: once; cdr3_aa: CASRTQGTTDTQYF; cdr3_nt: TGTGCCAGCAGAACACAGGGGACCACAGATACGCAGTATTTT
j_call: TRBJ2-7; d_call: TRBD1; v_call: TRBV7-8; clone_size: .; cdr3_aa: CASSFTPGQGASSYEQYF; cdr3_nt: TGTGCCAGCAGCTTCACGCCGGGACAGGGGGCGTCATCCTACGAGCAGTACTTC
j_call: TRBJ1-2; d_call: .; v_call: TRBV10-3; clone_size: few; cdr3_aa: CAISEEGGNYGYTF; cdr3_nt: TGTGCCATCAGTGAGGAGGGCGGGAACTATGGCTACACCTTC
j_call: TRBJ1-2; d_call: TRBD1; v_call: TRBV5-1; clone_size: once; cdr3_aa: CASSFDRDYGYTF; cdr3_nt: TGCGCCAGCAGCTTCGACAGGGATTATGGCTACACCTTC
j_call: TRBJ2-1; d_call: .; v_call: TRBV30; clone_size: .; cdr3_aa: CAWSVRGSNSYNEQFF; cdr3_nt: TGTGCCTGGAGTGTACGGGGTAGCAATTCCTACAATGAGCAGTTCTTC
j_call: TRBJ2-1; d_call: .; v_call: TRBV5-4; clone_size: .; cdr3_aa: CASSLPRLNNEQFF; cdr3_nt: TGTGCCAGCAGCCTCCCCCGCCTAAACAATGAGCAGTTCTTC
j_call: TRBJ1-3; d_call: .; v_call: TRBV30; clone_size: .; cdr3_aa: CAWSFKGTGNTIYF; cdr3_nt: TGTGCCTGGAGCTTCAAGGGGACTGGAAACACCATATATTTT
j_call: TRBJ2-1; d_call: TRBD1; v_call: TRBV5-1; clone_size: once; cdr3_aa: CASSLGDRDYNEQFF; cdr3_nt: TGCGCCAGCAGCTTGGGTGACAGGGACTACAATGAGCAGTTCTTC
j_call: TRBJ1-5; d_call: TRBD1; v_call: TRBV6-5; clone_size: few; cdr3_aa: CASTSLDRGIQPQHF; cdr3_nt: TGTGCCAGCACCTCCCTGGACAGGGGGATTCAGCCCCAGCATTTT
j_call: TRBJ1-4; d_call: .; v_call: TRBV5-1; clone_size: .; cdr3_aa: CASSLALGATNEKLFF; cdr3_nt: TGCGCCAGCAGCTTGGCGCTTGGAGCAACTAATGAAAAACTGTTTTTT
j_call: TRBJ2-3; d_call: .; v_call: TRBV12-3/TRBV12-4; clone_size: .; cdr3_aa: CASRADSLPQYF; cdr3_nt: TGTGCCAGCAGGGCCGACAGCCTACCTCAGTATTTT
j_call: TRBJ1-5; d_call: TRBD1; v_call: TRBV3-1/TRBV3-2; clone_size: .; cdr3_aa: CASSQRGTGVGDGNQPQHF; cdr3_nt: TGTGCCAGCAGCCAACGGGGGACAGGGGTTGGTGACGGCAATCAGCCCCAGCATTTT
j_call: TRBJ1-2; d_call: .; v_call: TRBV23-1; clone_size: .; cdr3_aa: CASSQSLSGRAPYGYTF; cdr3_nt: TGCGCCAGCAGTCAATCACTGAGCGGCCGGGCACCCTATGGCTACACCTTC
j_call: TRBJ1-4; d_call: .; v_call: TRBV6-5; clone_size: .; cdr3_aa: CASTPGLANEKLFF; cdr3_nt: TGTGCCAGCACCCCAGGGTTGGCTAATGAAAAACTGTTTTTT
j_call: TRBJ1-1; d_call: TRBD1; v_call: TRBV11-2; clone_size: .; cdr3_aa: CASSLRTGIMNTEAFF; cdr3_nt: TGTGCCAGCAGCTTAAGGACAGGGATTATGAACACTGAAGCTTTCTTT
j_call: TRBJ2-7; d_call: TRBD1; v_call: TRBV5-1; clone_size: once; cdr3_aa: CASMWSTGGHEQYF; cdr3_nt: TGCGCCAGCATGTGGTCAACAGGGGGCCACGAGCAGTACTTC
j_call: TRBJ1-5; d_call: TRBD1; v_call: TRBV6-1; clone_size: .; cdr3_aa: CASSEGDRGVQPQHF; cdr3_nt: TGTGCCAGCAGTGAAGGGGACAGGGGTGTTCAGCCCCAGCATTTT
j_call: TRBJ2-2; d_call: .; v_call: TRBV5-4; clone_size: .; cdr3_aa: CASSSGGPLGELFF; cdr3_nt: TGTGCCAGCAGCTCGGGGGGCCCCCTCGGGGAGCTGTTTTTT